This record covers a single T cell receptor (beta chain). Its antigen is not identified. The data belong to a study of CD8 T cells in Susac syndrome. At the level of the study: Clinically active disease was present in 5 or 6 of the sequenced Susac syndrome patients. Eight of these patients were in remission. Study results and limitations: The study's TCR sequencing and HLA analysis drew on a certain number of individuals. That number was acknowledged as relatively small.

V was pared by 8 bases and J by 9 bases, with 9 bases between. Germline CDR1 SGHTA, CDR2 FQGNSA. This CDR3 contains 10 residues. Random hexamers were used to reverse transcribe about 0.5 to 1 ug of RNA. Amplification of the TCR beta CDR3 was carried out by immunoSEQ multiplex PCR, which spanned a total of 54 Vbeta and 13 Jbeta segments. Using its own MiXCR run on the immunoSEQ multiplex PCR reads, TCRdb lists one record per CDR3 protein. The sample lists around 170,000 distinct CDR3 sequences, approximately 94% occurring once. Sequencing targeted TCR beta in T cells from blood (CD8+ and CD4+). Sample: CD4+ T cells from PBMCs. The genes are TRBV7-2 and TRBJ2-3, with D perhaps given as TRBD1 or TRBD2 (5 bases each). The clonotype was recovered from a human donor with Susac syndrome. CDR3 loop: CASGWGTQYF. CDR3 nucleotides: TGTGCCAGCGGCTGGGGGACGCAGTATTTT.